Below, 9 T cell receptor beta chains from the same sample are listed, as sequenced in a study of regulatory T cells in long-lasting Graves disease (dated by TCRdb to 2020 to 2023). Taken with the paper, the label for time point translates to: newly diagnosed GD, antithyroid drugs for less than 3 months. For both TCR sequencing and RNA sequencing, RNA was extracted from PBMCs using TRIzol. Library construction relied on multiplex PCR. The run used an Illumina HiSeq 4000. To build TCR beta libraries, CDR3 regions were amplified by Arm-PCR using iRepertoire HTBI primers. TCRdb reanalyzed the raw reads on its own, using fastp at Q25 for trimming and MiXCR for clone calling, and kept in-frame beta chains. CDR3 protein duplicates are merged, each entry listing the most common genes and DNA. The sample data list hundreds of thousands of distinct CDR3 sequences, and approximately 16% of these were observed just once. About 7.8% of the sample is in the top ten clones.

Another study also made use of these data, one on T cells in Graves' hyperthyroidism and ophthalmopathy.

Sequences were derived from peripheral blood mononuclear cells (PBMCs), sampled at new diagnosis, from a patient treated with antithyroid drugs. These receptors were obtained from a woman aged 40 to 50 with Graves disease. Donor details come from another sample of the same person, matched by shared clones.

This clonotype showed up many times. The J gene is TRBJ2-4, the V gene TRBV7-8, with D possibly being TRBD1 or TRBD2 (5 bases each). Germline CDR1 reads SGHVS; CDR2 reads FQNEAQ. Trimming took 6 bases from V and 3 from J, leaving 18 bases between them. The CDR3 totals 16 residues. The CDR3 protein is CASSPKPGRVKNIQYF. For the CDR3, the DNA is TGTGCCAGCAGTCCGAAACCGGGGCGGGTCAAAAACATTCAGTACTTC.

This chain connects TRBV5-1 to TRBJ2-1; 8 bases are a match to TRBD2. The V gene's germline CDR1 is SGHRS and CDR2 YFSETQ. Trimming at V came to 0 bases and at J to 6 bases, leaving 14 bases not matched to a gene. The CDR3 is 18 amino acids. CDR3 protein: CASSLDKVGGGPANEQFF. The CDR3 nucleotides are TGCGCCAGCAGCTTGGACAAGGTCGGGGGGGGGCCGGCCAATGAGCAGTTCTTC.

This clonotype was counted only a few times. The chain recombines TRBV6-9 with TRBJ2-7, with D perhaps assigned TRBD1 or TRBD2 (7 bases each). This CDR3 is 16 amino acids long. Trimming left V 4 bases short and J 4 bases short, with 20 bases between. Per the germline V gene, CDR1 is MNHGY and CDR2 is SVAAGI. DNA for the CDR3: TGTGCCAGCAGTTCTTGGGGGGGACAGCGTACTTACGAGCAGTACTTC. Its protein product is CASSSWGGQRTYEQYF.

This clonotype was counted at least ten times. The rearrangement joins TRBV6-1 to TRBJ1-1; possible D gene TRBD1, 6 bases. CDR1 and CDR2 from the germline V gene are MNHNS and SASEGT. Trimming shortened V by 6 bases and J by 1 base, and 21 bases separated the two germline ends. The CDR3 contains 17 residues. The chain's CDR3 is CASSHYTGKGRNTEAFF. The CDR3, as DNA: TGTGCCAGCAGCCATTATACAGGGAAGGGGAGGAACACTGAAGCTTTCTTT.

V is TRBV20-1 and J is TRBJ2-1, with 9 bases lining up with TRBD2. The germline CDR1 and CDR2 sequences are DFQATT and SNEGSKA (reference sequence). V shed 3 bases and J 6 bases; nucleotides not matched to a gene: 3. The CDR3 contains 13 residues. CDR3 nucleotide sequence: TGCAGTGCTAGTAGCGGGAGACTCAATGAGCAGTTCTTC. It specifies CSASSGRLNEQFF.

This clonotype was counted many times. This chain uses TRBV27 with TRBJ2-1, with 10 bases matching TRBD2. V trimming: 8 bases; J trimming: 8 bases; junction bases outside the gene matches: 9. This CDR3 is built from 14 residues. Germline V lookup: CDR1 MNHEY, CDR2 SMNVEV (reference sequence). CDR3 nucleotide sequence: TGTGCCAGCGGTTGGAGCGGGAGGGCCTATGAGCAGTTCTTC. As protein: CASGWSGRAYEQFF.

This clonotype appeared many times. The chain carries TRBV28 and TRBJ2-2, with 8 bases aligning to TRBD2. This CDR3 region has 16 residues. The ends lost 3 bases at V and 4 bases at J; junction bases unmatched: 7. Germline-derived CDR1 and CDR2 are MDHEN and SYDVKM. The CDR3 nucleotides are TGTGCCAGCAGTTTCCTAAGCGGGAGAGGCACCGGGGAGCTGTTTTTT. It specifies CASSFLSGRGTGELFF.

This clonotype appeared many times. V and J are TRBV15 and TRBJ2-3; TRBD1 matches at 9 bases. CDR1 and CDR2 from the germline V gene are LNHNV and YYDKDF (reference sequence). This CDR3 spans 17 amino acids. Trimming cost V 1 base and J 5 bases; bases outside gene matches: 10. This chain's CDR3 is CATSRVNSGQGRDTQYF. The CDR3 DNA follows: TGTGCCACCAGCAGAGTTAACTCAGGACAGGGGCGAGATACGCAGTATTTT.

In its sample, this clonotype was seen many times. This chain links TRBV14 with TRBJ2-5; 9 bases line up with TRBD2. In germline, CDR1 is SGHDN, CDR2 FVKESK. J lost 2 bases, V lost 1 base, and 5 bases had no gene match. This CDR3 is 16 amino acids long. In DNA form, the CDR3 reads TGTGCCAGCAGCCAAGGGACTAGCGCCCGTCAAGAGACCCAGTACTTC. This translates into CASSQGTSARQETQYF.